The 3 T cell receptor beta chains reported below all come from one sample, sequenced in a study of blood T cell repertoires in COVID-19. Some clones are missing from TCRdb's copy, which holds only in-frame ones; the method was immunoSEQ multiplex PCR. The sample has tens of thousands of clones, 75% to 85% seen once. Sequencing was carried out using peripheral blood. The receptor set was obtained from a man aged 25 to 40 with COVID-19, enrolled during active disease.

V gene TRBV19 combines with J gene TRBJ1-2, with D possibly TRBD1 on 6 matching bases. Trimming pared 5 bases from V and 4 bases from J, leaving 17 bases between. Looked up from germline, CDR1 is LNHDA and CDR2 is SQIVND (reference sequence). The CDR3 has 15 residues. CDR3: CASSPRTAISYGYTF. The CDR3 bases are TGTGCCAGTAGTCCTAGGACAGCGATCTCCTATGGCTACACCTTC. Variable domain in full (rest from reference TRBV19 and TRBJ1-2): DGGITQSPKYLFRKEGQNVTLSCEQNLNHDAMYWYRQDPGQGLRLIYYSQIVNDFQKGDIAEGYSVSREKKESFPLTVTSAQKNPTAFYLCASSPRTAISYGYTFGSGTRLTVV.

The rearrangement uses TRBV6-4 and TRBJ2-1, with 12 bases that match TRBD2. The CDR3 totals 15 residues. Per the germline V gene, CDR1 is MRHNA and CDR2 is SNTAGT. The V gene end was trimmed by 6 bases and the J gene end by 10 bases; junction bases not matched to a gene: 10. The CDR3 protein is CASSPASGRADEQFF. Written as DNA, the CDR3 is TGTGCCAGCAGCCCTGCTAGCGGGAGGGCCGACGAGCAGTTCTTC.

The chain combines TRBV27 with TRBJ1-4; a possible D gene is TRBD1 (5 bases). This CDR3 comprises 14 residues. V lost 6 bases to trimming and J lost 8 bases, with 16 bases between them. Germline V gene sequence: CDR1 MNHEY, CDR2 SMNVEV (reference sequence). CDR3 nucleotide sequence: TGTGCCAGCAGCGTAAGGAAGGCAGGGGAAAAACTGTTTTTT. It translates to CASSVRKAGEKLFF.